The present TCR beta chain was sequenced within a study of immune evolution from preneoplasia to lung adenocarcinoma. Between the mid-2010s and the late 2010s, patients underwent resection in Japan or China. Two lung cancer pathologists independently confirmed each histologic diagnosis. Produced via immunoSEQ multiplex PCR; TCRdb's table is partial and in-frame only. The sample records 4,000 to 6,000 clones, 78% being singletons. The V and J ends lost 0 bases and 11 bases respectively, with 16 bases between them. CDR3 size: 14 residues. CDR1 is MNHEY, CDR2 SVGAGI, per germline. This chain connects TRBV6-5 to TRBJ2-5; D is unresolved. This sequence was found in a person over 45 with lung adenocarcinoma. The source material was FFPE normal lung tissue adjacent to the tumor. In DNA, the CDR3 is TGTGCCAGCAGTTACTCAAGGGCCCATCCAGCTCAGTACTTC. Its protein is CASSYSRAHPAQYF.